Presented here are 7 T cell receptor beta chains from one specimen sequenced in a study of cytomegalovirus exposure and HLA in healthy donors. Both 60 Vbeta primers and 13 Jbeta primers went into the PCR. Sequenced by immunoSEQ multiplex PCR; TCRdb stores in-frame clones only, minus some. The sample shows 100,000 to 150,000 clones, about 78% of them seen only once. Material: PBMCs. The source is a middle-aged woman in good health and CMV-seropositive.

Note on this clone: The same CDR3 can be traced to other DNA sequences in this sample. The genes are TRBV5-1 and TRBJ1-2; 8 nucleotides line up with TRBD1. This CDR3 spans 13 amino acids. V was clipped by 3 bases and J by 2 bases; unmatched bases: 0. Germline CDR1 reads SGHRS; CDR2 reads YFSETQ. CDR3 amino acids: CASSSGGNYGYTF. CDR3 sequence (DNA): TGCGCCAGCAGCTCAGGGGGCAACTATGGCTACACCTTC.

The gene calls are TRBV5-1 and TRBJ1-2, with TRBD1 matching over 9 bases. CDR3 length equals 16 residues. CDR1 and CDR2 from the germline V gene are SGHRS and YFSETQ. Trimming at V came to 4 bases and at J to 2 bases, leaving 9 bases not matched to a gene. Here the CDR3 DNA reads TGCGCCAGCAGCCCGGGGACAGGGAGAACCAACTATGGCTACACCTTC. As protein: CASSPGTGRTNYGYTF.

The chain has TRBV12-2 and TRBJ1-2. TRBV12-2 is described as a pseudogene. CDR3 size: 15 residues. The CDR3 DNA sequence: TGTGCAAGTCGCCGTGGGAGGCTTCGGCTGCTAGGCTACACCTTC. Translation: CASRRGRLRLLGYTF.

The J gene is TRBJ1-1, the V gene TRBV15, with D possibly TRBD1 on 5 matching bases. The CDR3 sequence is 15 residues long. The germline V gene encodes CDR1 LNHNV and CDR2 YYDKDF (reference sequence). The germline V and J ends were trimmed by 0 bases and 10 bases, with 18 bases remaining between them. The CDR3 nucleotides are TGTGCCACCAGCAGAGATGGATCTGCGGGGCGAGGAGCTTTCTTT. Its translation is CATSRDGSAGRGAFF.

J is TRBJ2-5 and V is TRBV2, with D hard to call. Trimming cost V 3 bases and J 0 bases, with 5 bases left between them. The CDR3 loop spans 13 amino acids. Looked up from germline, CDR1 is SNHLY and CDR2 is FYNNEI. The CDR3 DNA reads TGTGCCAGCAGTGACCGGGACCAAGAGACCCAGTACTTC. It is translated as CASSDRDQETQYF.

V is TRBV7-2 and J is TRBJ2-4, with D possibly matching TRBD2 (5 bases). The CDR3 consists of 16 residues. Germline values: CDR1 SGHTA, CDR2 FQGNSA. Trimming cost V 4 bases and J 0 bases, with 13 bases left between them. The CDR3 DNA is TGTGCCAGCAGCTCGTACGGGATTATAGCCAAAAACATTCAGTACTTC. Protein: CASSSYGIIAKNIQYF. Full variable domain (remainder filled in from reference TRBV7-2 and TRBJ2-4): GAGVSQSPSNKVTEKGKDVELRCDPISGHTALYWYRQSLGQGLEFLIYFQGNSAPDKSGLPSDRFSAERTGGSVSTLTIQRTQQEDSAVYLCASSSYGIIAKNIQYFGAGTRLSVL.

The chain links TRBV9 to TRBJ2-1; 8 bases match TRBD2. CDR1 SGDLS and CDR2 YYNGEE come from the germline V gene. The CDR3 is 14 residues long. Losses at the gene ends were 4 bases for V and 10 bases for J; bases not matched to a gene: 10. DNA of the CDR3: TGTGCCAGCAGCTTTAGCGGGGACTATAACGAGCAGTTCTTC. Amino acids: CASSFSGDYNEQFF. The variable domain in full, completed from reference TRBV9 and TRBJ2-1, reads DSGVTQTPKHLITATGQRVTLRCSPRSGDLSVYWYQQSLDQGLQFLIQYYNGEERAKGNILERFSAQQFPDLHSELNLSSLELGDSALYFCASSFSGDYNEQFFGPGTRLTVL.